This entry concerns a single T cell receptor beta chain. Its antigen is unknown. Generated by immunoSEQ multiplex PCR, the TCRdb table keeps only in-frame clones and is missing some. The table records some 2,500,000 clones, roughly 93% of them present only once. The entry originates in a study of shared clonotypes between healthy human individuals. Looking at the study overall: The cohort had two women and a few men, ages 18 to 49. Study results and limitations: Sharing across a few donors was seen in about 5% of naive CD4 clonotypes. Researchers found naive subsets generally carried larger estimated richness than memory subsets.

From germline, CDR1 is LNHDA and CDR2 SQIVND (reference sequence). V was cut by 7 bases and J by 6 bases, with 16 bases left in between. CDR3 length: 14 amino acids. The TCR sequence derives from a man aged 18 to 29 in good health. Some clones in this sample may be carry-over from other donors' samples. The sample comprised naive CD4+ T cells from PBMCs. Subset reported: CD45RA+ positively selected. The gene calls are TRBV19 and TRBJ2-1; D might be TRBD1 (6 bases). CDR3 DNA sequence: TGTGCCAGTATCGGGCTCAGGGGTAGCAATGAGCAGTTCTTC. Protein: CASIGLRGSNEQFF.